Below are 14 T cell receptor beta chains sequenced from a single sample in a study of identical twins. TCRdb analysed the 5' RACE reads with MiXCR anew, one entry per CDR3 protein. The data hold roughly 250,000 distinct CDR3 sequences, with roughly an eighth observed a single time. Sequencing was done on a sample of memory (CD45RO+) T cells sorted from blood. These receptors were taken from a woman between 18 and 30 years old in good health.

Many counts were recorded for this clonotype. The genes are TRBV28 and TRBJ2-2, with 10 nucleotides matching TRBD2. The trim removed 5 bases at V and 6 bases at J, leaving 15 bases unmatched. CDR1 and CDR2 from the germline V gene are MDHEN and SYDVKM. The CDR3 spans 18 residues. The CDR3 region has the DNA TGTGCCAGCAGTCCAATAGGGCTAGCGGGGGCCCTCGCCGGGGAGCTGTTTTTT. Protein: CASSPIGLAGALAGELFF.

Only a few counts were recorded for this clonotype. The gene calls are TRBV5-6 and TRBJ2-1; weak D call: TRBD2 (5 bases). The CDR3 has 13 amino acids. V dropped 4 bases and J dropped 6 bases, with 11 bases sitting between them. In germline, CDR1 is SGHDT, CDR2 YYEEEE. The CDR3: CASSIPGSNEQFF. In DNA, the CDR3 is TGTGCCAGCAGCATTCCGGGGTCCAATGAGCAGTTCTTC.

The CDR3: CASGSGAEYGYTF. In nucleotides, the CDR3 is TGTGCCAGCGGGTCGGGGGCAGAGTATGGCTACACCTTC. This sequence joins TRBV6-1 and TRBJ1-2, with D tentatively TRBD1 (6 bases). Deletions cut 8 bases from V and 5 bases from J, with 15 bases between. Germline loops: CDR1 MNHNS, CDR2 SASEGT. The CDR3 has 13 residues.

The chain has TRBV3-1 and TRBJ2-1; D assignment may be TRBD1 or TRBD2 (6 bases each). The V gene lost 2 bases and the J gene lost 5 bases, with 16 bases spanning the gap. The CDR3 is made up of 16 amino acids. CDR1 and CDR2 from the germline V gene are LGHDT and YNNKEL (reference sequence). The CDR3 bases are TGTGCCAGCAGCCAATGGGTGGGGGGCTTCGACAATGAGCAGTTCTTC. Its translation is CASSQWVGGFDNEQFF.

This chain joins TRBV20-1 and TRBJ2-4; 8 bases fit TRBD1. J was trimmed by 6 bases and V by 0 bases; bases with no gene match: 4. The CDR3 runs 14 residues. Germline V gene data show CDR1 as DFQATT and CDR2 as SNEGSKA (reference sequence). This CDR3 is CSARDQGAANIQYF. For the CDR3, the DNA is TGCAGTGCTAGAGATCAGGGGGCGGCAAACATTCAGTACTTC.

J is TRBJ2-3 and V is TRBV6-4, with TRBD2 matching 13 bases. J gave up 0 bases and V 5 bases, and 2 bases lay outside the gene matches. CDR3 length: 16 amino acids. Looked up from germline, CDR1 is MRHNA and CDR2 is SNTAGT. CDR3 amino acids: CASSRTSGSSTDTQYF. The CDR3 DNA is TGTGCCAGCAGTCGGACTAGCGGGAGTAGCACAGATACGCAGTATTTT.

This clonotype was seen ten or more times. The DNA of the CDR3 is TGTGCCAGCAGTAGGGACAGGGGGCGAGAGACCCAGTACTTC. As protein: CASSRDRGRETQYF. The chain uses TRBV12-3 or TRBV12-4 and TRBJ2-5, with 12 bases fitting TRBD1. The junction had 2 bases not matched to a gene; V was cut back by 5 bases and J by 4 bases. The CDR3 sequence is 14 residues long.

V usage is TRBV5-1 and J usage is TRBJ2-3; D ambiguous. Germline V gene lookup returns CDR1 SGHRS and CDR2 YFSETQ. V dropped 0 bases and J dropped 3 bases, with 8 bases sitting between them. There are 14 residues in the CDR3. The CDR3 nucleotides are TGCGCCAGCAGCTTGGTAGGGATGACAGATACGCAGTATTTT. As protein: CASSLVGMTDTQYF.

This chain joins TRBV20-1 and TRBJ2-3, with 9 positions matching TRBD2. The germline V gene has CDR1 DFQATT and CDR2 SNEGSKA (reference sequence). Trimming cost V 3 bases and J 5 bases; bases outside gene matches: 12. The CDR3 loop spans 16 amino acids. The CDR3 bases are TGCAGTGCTAGTGCGGGCGGGAGGGCCGATAGAGATACGCAGTATTTT. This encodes CSASAGGRADRDTQYF.

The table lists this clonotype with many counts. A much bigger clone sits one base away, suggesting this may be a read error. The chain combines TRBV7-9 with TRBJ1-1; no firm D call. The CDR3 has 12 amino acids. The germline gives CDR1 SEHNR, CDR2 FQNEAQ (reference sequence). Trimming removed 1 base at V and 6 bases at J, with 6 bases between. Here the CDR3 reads CASSLGRAEAFF. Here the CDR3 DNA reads TGTGCCAGCAGCTTAGGGAGGGCTGAAGCTTTCTTT.

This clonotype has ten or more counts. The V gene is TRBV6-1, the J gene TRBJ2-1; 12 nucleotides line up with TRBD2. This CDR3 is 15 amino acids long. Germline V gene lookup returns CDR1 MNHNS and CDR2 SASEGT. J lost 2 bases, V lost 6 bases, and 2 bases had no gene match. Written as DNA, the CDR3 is TGTGCCAGCAGACGGACTAGCGGGACCTACAATGAGCAGTTCTTC. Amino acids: CASRRTSGTYNEQFF.

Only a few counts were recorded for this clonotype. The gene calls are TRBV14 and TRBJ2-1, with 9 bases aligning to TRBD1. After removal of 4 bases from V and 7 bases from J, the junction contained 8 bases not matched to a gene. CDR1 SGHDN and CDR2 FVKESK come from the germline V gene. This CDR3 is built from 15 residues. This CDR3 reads CASSPLQGARNEQFF. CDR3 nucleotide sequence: TGTGCCAGCAGCCCATTACAGGGGGCGCGAAATGAGCAGTTCTTC.

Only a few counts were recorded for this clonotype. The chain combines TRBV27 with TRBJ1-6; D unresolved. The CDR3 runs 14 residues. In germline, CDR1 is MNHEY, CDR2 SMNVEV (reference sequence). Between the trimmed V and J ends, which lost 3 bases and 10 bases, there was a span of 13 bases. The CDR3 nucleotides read TGTGCCAGCAGTTTGGGAGGGCGCGAATCACCCCTCCACTTT. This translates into CASSLGGRESPLHF.

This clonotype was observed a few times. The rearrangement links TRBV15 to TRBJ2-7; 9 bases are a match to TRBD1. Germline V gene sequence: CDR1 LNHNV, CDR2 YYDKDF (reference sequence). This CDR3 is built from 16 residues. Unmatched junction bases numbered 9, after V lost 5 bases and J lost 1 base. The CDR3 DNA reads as TGTGCCACCAGCGCCCCTCTGGGACAGGGTTCCTACGAGCAGTACTTC. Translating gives CATSAPLGQGSYEQYF.